The next 14 T cell receptor beta chains were all read from a single sample in a study of cytomegalovirus exposure and HLA in healthy donors. Vbeta (60) and Jbeta (13) primers were used in the PCR. The repertoire was sequenced with immunoSEQ multiplex PCR; TCRdb's copy has only in-frame clones and lacks some. Among fewer than 200,000 clones listed, roughly 85% were seen once. The sequenced sample was PBMCs. All receptors derive from a man aged 30 to 45 in good health and CMV-seropositive.

This chain connects TRBV6-1 to TRBJ2-2; TRBD2 is a possible D gene (5 bases). This CDR3 is 13 amino acids long. Germline V gene sequence: CDR1 MNHNS, CDR2 SASEGT. The V gene lost 8 bases and the J gene lost 3 bases, with 10 bases spanning the gap. CDR3 bases: TGTGCCAGCCCCTCGAGGGACACCGGGGAGCTGTTTTTT. Translated, it gives CASPSRDTGELFF.

This clone was picked up a small number of times. CDR3 sequence reads: CASSQITASSYEQYF. Here the CDR3 DNA reads TGCGCCAGCAGCCAAATTACAGCATCGTCCTACGAGCAGTACTTC. The rearrangement uses TRBV4-3 and TRBJ2-7, with no clear D. Looked up from germline, CDR1 is LGHNA and CDR2 is YSLEER. The CDR3 spans 15 residues. Between the trimmed V and J ends, which lost 2 bases and 1 base, there was a span of 12 bases.

V gene TRBV5-6 combines with J gene TRBJ2-7; D ambiguous. Trimming cost V 5 bases and J 6 bases, with 9 bases left between them. CDR1 is SGHDT and CDR2 is YYEEEE in the germline V gene. This CDR3 is built from 11 residues. The CDR3: CASSSEVEQYV. As DNA, the CDR3 is TGTGCCAGCAGTTCAGAGGTCGAGCAGTACGTC.

This clone is a singleton in its sample. The chain couples TRBV11-2 to TRBJ2-1, with 8 bases aligning to TRBD2. This CDR3 spans 14 amino acids. With V trimmed by 6 bases and J by 2 bases, 3 bases remained unmatched. Looked up from germline, CDR1 is SGHAT and CDR2 is FQNNGV. The CDR3 region is CASSAGGPYNEQFF. CDR3 DNA sequence: TGTGCCAGCAGTGCGGGAGGCCCCTACAATGAGCAGTTCTTC.

CDR3 residues: CASSVDPQETQYF. CDR3 coding DNA: TGTGCCAGCAGCGTAGATCCACAAGAGACCCAGTACTTC. The chain links TRBV9 to TRBJ2-5; no firm D call. The germline V gene encodes CDR1 SGDLS and CDR2 YYNGEE. Trimming removed 0 bases at V and 2 bases at J, with 5 bases between. The CDR3 is made up of 13 amino acids. The whole variable domain, remainder taken from reference TRBV9 and TRBJ2-5, is DSGVTQTPKHLITATGQRVTLRCSPRSGDLSVYWYQQSLDQGLQFLIQYYNGEERAKGNILERFSAQQFPDLHSELNLSSLELGDSALYFCASSVDPQETQYFGPGTRLLVL.

The chain uses TRBV4-3 and TRBJ1-3; no definite D call. Germline CDR1 and CDR2: LGHNA and YSLEER. The CDR3 contains 16 residues. Trimming took 0 bases from V and 2 from J, leaving 11 bases between them. The CDR3 DNA sequence: TGCGCCAGCAGCCAAGATGGGAGGGCCGCTGGAAACACCATATATTTT. The encoded protein is CASSQDGRAAGNTIYF.

Note on this clone: Different DNA sequences within this sample yield the same CDR3. V and J are TRBV5-4 and TRBJ1-1; TRBD1 might be the D (5 bases). The V gene's germline CDR1 is SGHNT and CDR2 YYREEE (reference sequence). The V end lost 4 bases, the J end lost 1 base, and 8 bases lay between the germline ends. The CDR3 covers 13 residues. CDR3 sequence: CASSPGGNTEAFF. For the CDR3, the DNA is TGTGCCAGCAGCCCCGGGGGGAACACTGAAGCTTTCTTT.

CDR3: CASSYYPLRESGDTQYF. In nucleotides, the CDR3 is TGTGCCAGCAGCTACTACCCTCTGCGGGAGTCGGGAGATACGCAGTATTTT. This chain joins TRBV11-2 and TRBJ2-3, with 7 bases identical to TRBD2. The germline CDR1 and CDR2 sequences are SGHAT and FQNNGV. This CDR3 contains 17 residues. The V segment lost 4 bases and the J segment 5 bases; nucleotides outside the gene matches: 15.

The chain combines TRBV19 with TRBJ2-7; TRBD1 matches 10 bases. The germline V gene has CDR1 LNHDA and CDR2 SQIVND (reference sequence). Trimming at V came to 5 bases and at J to 3 bases, leaving 1 base not matched to a gene. The CDR3 is made up of 13 amino acids. The CDR3 DNA is TGTGCCAGTAGTTGGGACAGGGGCTACGAGCAGTACTTC. It codes for CASSWDRGYEQYF.

This chain links TRBV13 with TRBJ2-3, with 9 positions matching TRBD2. This CDR3 spans 19 amino acids. V was pared by 2 bases and J by 1 base, with 13 bases of the junction left unmatched. Germline V gives CDR1 PRHDT, CDR2 FYEKMQ (reference sequence). The DNA for the CDR3 is TGTGCCAGCAGCTTAACAGGGAAGGTTAGCGGGAGAGGCACAGATACGCAGTATTTT. Translated: CASSLTGKVSGRGTDTQYF.

The CDR3: CASSEQRGTGELFF. The CDR3 DNA is TGTGCCAGCAGTGAACAAAGGGGGACCGGGGAGCTGTTTTTT. The chain combines TRBV6-1 with TRBJ2-2, with D possibly matching TRBD1 (6 bases). This CDR3 has 14 amino acids. The V end lost 2 bases, the J end lost 5 bases, and 9 bases lay between the germline ends. Germline V gene lookup returns CDR1 MNHNS and CDR2 SASEGT.

This rearrangement joins TRBV11-3 to TRBJ1-1; D is possibly TRBD1 (6 bases). The ends were cut back, 7 bases at V and 4 bases at J, with 13 bases in the middle. Germline V lookup: CDR1 SGHNT, CDR2 YENEEA. The CDR3 is 13 residues long. CDR3 coding DNA: TGTGCCAGCACCAGGGGCGCGGGCACTGAAGCTTTCTTT. Translation gives CASTRGAGTEAFF.

V usage is TRBV11-3 and J usage is TRBJ2-1, with a tentative D call TRBD2 (5 bases). Germline assignment: CDR1 SGHNT and CDR2 YENEEA. The V end was cut by 5 bases, the J end by 6 bases, with 11 bases between. The CDR3 consists of 13 residues. CDR3 bases: TGTGCCAGCAGCCCTAGGACTGGCAATGAGCAGTTCTTC. It encodes CASSPRTGNEQFF. The whole variable domain, filled in from reference TRBV11-3 and TRBJ2-1, reads EAGVVQSPRYKIIEKKQPVAFWCNPISGHNTLYWYLQNLGQGPELLIRYENEEAVDDSQLPKDRFSAERLKGVDSTLKIQPAELGDSAVYLCASSPRTGNEQFFGPGTRLTVL.

The rearrangement uses TRBV7-2 and TRBJ2-7; TRBD1 matches 7 bases. The length of the CDR3 is 15 residues. The trim removed 5 bases at V and 2 bases at J, leaving 9 bases unmatched. Germline V gene data show CDR1 as SGHTA and CDR2 as FQGNSA. The CDR3 DNA reads as TGTGCCAGCAGCCTGAGCCCGACAGGGCCCTACGAGCAGTACTTC. Translating gives CASSLSPTGPYEQYF.